A selection of T cell receptor beta chains follows, all from one sample in a study of cytomegalovirus exposure and HLA in healthy donors. Profiled with immunoSEQ multiplex PCR; TCRdb holds only in-frame clones, not every one. The table has approximately 57,000 clones, more than 80% seen once. The sequencing input was PBMCs. Receptors originate from a young woman in good health and CMV-seronegative. CDR3s include the opening cysteine and the closing phenylalanine or tryptophan.

j_gene: TRBJ1-1; v_gene: TRBV19; CDR3aa: CASRYDRANTEAFF
j_gene: TRBJ1-2; v_gene: TRBV2; CDR3aa: CASSEELYGYTF
j_gene: TRBJ2-5; v_gene: TRBV7-2; CDR3aa: CASREGGALETQYF
j_gene: TRBJ2-3; v_gene: TRBV6-4; CDR3aa: CASSEGQGTDTQYF
j_gene: TRBJ1-2; v_gene: TRBV9; CDR3aa: CASSRGVSGYTF
j_gene: TRBJ2-2; v_gene: TRBV7-2; CDR3aa: CASSLVPSAGGNTGELFF
j_gene: TRBJ1-1; v_gene: TRBV5-6; CDR3aa: CASSLDRPNTEAFF
j_gene: TRBJ2-2; v_gene: TRBV14; CDR3aa: CASSHTGTTNTGELFF
j_gene: TRBJ1-2; v_gene: TRBV4-2; CDR3aa: CASSQDPGTGDYGYTF
j_gene: TRBJ2-5; v_gene: TRBV6-5; CDR3aa: CASSYQRLAGGETQYF
j_gene: TRBJ1-1; v_gene: TRBV19; CDR3aa: CASSQIQGDTEAFF
j_gene: TRBJ2-4; v_gene: TRBV10-3; CDR3aa: CAISDADIQYF
j_gene: TRBJ2-5; v_gene: TRBV2; CDR3aa: CASSEQGARETQYF
j_gene: TRBJ2-4; v_gene: TRBV14; CDR3aa: CASSRTREGNIQYF